These T cell receptor beta chains were read from a single sample in a study of beta chain features in type 1 diabetes. Method: immunoSEQ multiplex PCR; TCRdb's copy keeps in-frame clones and lacks some. The sample records about 410,000 clones, over 11% being singletons. Sequenced material: naive CD4+ T cells from blood. The receptors originated from a man in his thirties or forties in good health. Both conserved end residues are part of each CDR3. D genes are given only for firm matches. A clone size is listed for some rows: how often the clone was seen (once, few, many), or a class if it is expanded.

CDR3 length: 14
D gene: .
clone size: .
V gene: TRBV2
J gene: TRBJ2-2
CDR3 DNA: TGTGCCAGCAAAGACAGGACCAACACCGGGGAGCTGTTTTTT
CDR3 protein: CASKDRTNTGELFF

CDR3 length: 15
D gene: TRBD2
clone size: .
V gene: TRBV7-7
J gene: TRBJ2-2
CDR3 DNA: TGTGCTAGCAGCTTACTAGCGGGAGGGCCCGGGGAGCTGTTTTTT
CDR3 protein: CASSLLAGGPGELFF

CDR3 length: 12
D gene: .
clone size: few
V gene: TRBV7-2
J gene: TRBJ1-1
CDR3 DNA: TGTGCCAGCAGCTTTCCACCGGGGGAAGCTTTCTTT
CDR3 protein: CASSFPPGEAFF

CDR3 length: 14
D gene: .
clone size: .
V gene: TRBV15
J gene: TRBJ2-7
CDR3 DNA: TGTGCCACCAGCAGACGGGGGACAGCCTTCGAGCAGTACTTC
CDR3 protein: CATSRRGTAFEQYF

CDR3 length: 17
D gene: TRBD2
clone size: few
V gene: TRBV18
J gene: TRBJ2-6
CDR3 DNA: TGTGCCAGCTCACCAAACTTACCAGGGACTATAGCCAACGTCCTGACTTTC
CDR3 protein: CASSPNLPGTIANVLTF

CDR3 length: 15
D gene: TRBD2
clone size: .
V gene: TRBV7-2
J gene: TRBJ2-1
CDR3 DNA: TGTGCCAGCAGCTTAACTAGCGGGGGGCGTGGTGAGCAGTTCTTC
CDR3 protein: CASSLTSGGRGEQFF

CDR3 length: 14
D gene: TRBD1
clone size: .
V gene: TRBV5-1
J gene: TRBJ2-7
CDR3 DNA: TGCGCCAGCAGCTCCGGGACAGGGAATGACGAGCAGTACTTC
CDR3 protein: CASSSGTGNDEQYF

CDR3 length: 15
D gene: .
clone size: .
V gene: TRBV4-3
J gene: TRBJ1-1
CDR3 DNA: TGCGCCAGCAGCCAAGTAGGAAAACACGACACTGAAGCTTTCTTT
CDR3 protein: CASSQVGKHDTEAFF

CDR3 length: 20
D gene: .
clone size: .
V gene: TRBV5-4
J gene: TRBJ2-7
CDR3 DNA: TGTGCCAGCAGCTTGGACTTATTACCCGCAGGGGCCACGAGCTCCTACGAGCAGTACTTC
CDR3 protein: CASSLDLLPAGATSSYEQYF

CDR3 length: 13
D gene: .
clone size: .
V gene: TRBV18
J gene: TRBJ1-1
CDR3 DNA: TGTGCCAGCTCACCCAAAGGGCACACTGAAGCTTTCTTT
CDR3 protein: CASSPKGHTEAFF

CDR3 length: 15
D gene: TRBD2
clone size: few
V gene: TRBV5-1
J gene: TRBJ2-7
CDR3 DNA: TGCGCCAGCAGCTTGGAGGCTAGCGGGTCCTACGAGCAGTACTTC
CDR3 protein: CASSLEASGSYEQYF

CDR3 length: 16
D gene: TRBD2
clone size: .
V gene: TRBV10-3
J gene: TRBJ2-1
CDR3 DNA: TGTGCCATCAGTGATGCGGGACTAGCGGGAGAAAGGGAGCAGTTCTTC
CDR3 protein: CAISDAGLAGEREQFF

CDR3 length: 16
D gene: .
clone size: .
V gene: TRBV14
J gene: TRBJ1-3
CDR3 DNA: TGTGCCAGCAGCCAAGTCTTGGCGGCCTCTGGAAACACCATATATTTT
CDR3 protein: CASSQVLAASGNTIYF

CDR3 length: 13
D gene: .
clone size: few
V gene: TRBV2
J gene: TRBJ1-4
CDR3 DNA: TGTGCCAGCAGTGAATCACTCTCTGAAAAACTGTTTTTT
CDR3 protein: CASSESLSEKLFF

CDR3 length: 15
D gene: .
clone size: .
V gene: TRBV11-2
J gene: TRBJ2-6
CDR3 DNA: TGTGCCAGCAGCGAACAGGTAGCTGGGGCCAACGTCCTGACTTTC
CDR3 protein: CASSEQVAGANVLTF

CDR3 length: 14
D gene: .
clone size: few
V gene: TRBV11-2
J gene: TRBJ2-7
CDR3 DNA: TGTGCCAGCAGCTTGGTAGGGAGATCCTACGAGCAGTACTTC
CDR3 protein: CASSLVGRSYEQYF

CDR3 length: 13
D gene: TRBD1
clone size: .
V gene: TRBV25-1
J gene: TRBJ2-7
CDR3 DNA: TGTGCCAGCAGTTGGGGACAGGGATACGAGCAGTACTTC
CDR3 protein: CASSWGQGYEQYF

CDR3 length: 14
D gene: .
clone size: .
V gene: TRBV6-5
J gene: TRBJ2-7
CDR3 DNA: TGTGCCAGCAGTTCGGACCTTCACGGCTACGAGCAGTACTTC
CDR3 protein: CASSSDLHGYEQYF

CDR3 length: 15
D gene: TRBD1
clone size: .
V gene: TRBV4-1
J gene: TRBJ1-6
CDR3 DNA: TGCGCCAGCAGCCGAACCGGGACAGGGTCTTCACCCCTCCACTTT
CDR3 protein: CASSRTGTGSSPLHF

CDR3 length: 12
D gene: .
clone size: .
V gene: TRBV6-1
J gene: TRBJ2-1
CDR3 DNA: TGTGCCAGCAGTGAGGACCACAATGAGCAGTTCTTC
CDR3 protein: CASSEDHNEQFF

CDR3 length: 15
D gene: .
clone size: few
V gene: TRBV9
J gene: TRBJ2-5
CDR3 DNA: TGTGCCAGCACGCCCGACGGCCCCTCCGGGGAGACCCAGTACTTC
CDR3 protein: CASTPDGPSGETQYF

CDR3 length: 11
D gene: .
clone size: few
V gene: TRBV19
J gene: TRBJ1-2
CDR3 DNA: TGTGCCAGTAGTATCGGTTATGGCTACACCTTC
CDR3 protein: CASSIGYGYTF

CDR3 length: 13
D gene: .
clone size: few
V gene: TRBV6-1
J gene: TRBJ1-4
CDR3 DNA: TGTGCCAGCAGTGAACTGAGAAAGGAAAAACTGTTTTTT
CDR3 protein: CASSELRKEKLFF

CDR3 length: 15
D gene: TRBD1
clone size: few
V gene: TRBV30
J gene: TRBJ1-6
CDR3 DNA: TGTGCCTGGAGTCTCAAAACAGGGGGCATTTCACCCCTCCACTTT
CDR3 protein: CAWSLKTGGISPLHF

CDR3 length: 14
D gene: TRBD1
clone size: .
V gene: TRBV25-1
J gene: TRBJ1-1
CDR3 DNA: TGTGCCAGCAGCCTCAGGGGGCGCTTGGCTGAAGCTTTCTTT
CDR3 protein: CASSLRGRLAEAFF

CDR3 length: 16
D gene: TRBD1
clone size: few
V gene: TRBV29-1
J gene: TRBJ1-1
CDR3 DNA: TGCAGCGTTGATTATGCATTAGGGACAGGGAACACTGAAGCTTTCTTT
CDR3 protein: CSVDYALGTGNTEAFF

CDR3 length: 16
D gene: TRBD2
clone size: few
V gene: TRBV27
J gene: TRBJ2-3
CDR3 DNA: TGTGCCAGCAGTTTCCGACTAGCGGGGGGGTCAGATACGCAGTATTTT
CDR3 protein: CASSFRLAGGSDTQYF

CDR3 length: 12
D gene: .
clone size: .
V gene: TRBV7-9
J gene: TRBJ1-2
CDR3 DNA: TGTGCCAGCAGCCCTAGCCACTATGGCTACACCTTC
CDR3 protein: CASSPSHYGYTF

CDR3 length: 13
D gene: TRBD2
clone size: few
V gene: TRBV7-2
J gene: TRBJ2-1
CDR3 DNA: TGTGCCAGCAGCCTCCGACTAGCGGCCGAACAGTTCTTC
CDR3 protein: CASSLRLAAEQFF

CDR3 length: 17
D gene: TRBD1
clone size: .
V gene: TRBV29-1
J gene: TRBJ2-1
CDR3 DNA: TGCAGCGTTGAGAAGAGGTTAGGACAGGTAACCTACAATGAGCAGTTCTTC
CDR3 protein: CSVEKRLGQVTYNEQFF

CDR3 length: 13
D gene: TRBD1
clone size: .
V gene: TRBV29-1
J gene: TRBJ1-1
CDR3 DNA: TGCAGCGTTGCAGGGGGCCCCAACACTGAAGCTTTCTTT
CDR3 protein: CSVAGGPNTEAFF

CDR3 length: 16
D gene: .
clone size: .
V gene: TRBV13
J gene: TRBJ2-7
CDR3 DNA: TGTGCCAGCAGCCGATCACAGAAAAAGGGAACCTACGAGCAGTACTTC
CDR3 protein: CASSRSQKKGTYEQYF

CDR3 length: 14
D gene: .
clone size: few
V gene: TRBV18
J gene: TRBJ2-4
CDR3 DNA: TGTGCCAGCTCACCCTTGACAGATAAAAACATTCAGTACTTC
CDR3 protein: CASSPLTDKNIQYF

CDR3 length: 13
D gene: .
clone size: .
V gene: TRBV4-3
J gene: TRBJ2-1
CDR3 DNA: TGCGCCAGCAGCCTGTTACCAACCCATGAGCAGTTCTTC
CDR3 protein: CASSLLPTHEQFF

CDR3 length: 18
D gene: TRBD2
clone size: .
V gene: TRBV7-2
J gene: TRBJ2-5
CDR3 DNA: TGTGCCAGCAGCTTTCGGACTAGCGGTACCAGGTACCAAGAGACCCAGTACTTC
CDR3 protein: CASSFRTSGTRYQETQYF

CDR3 length: 13
D gene: .
clone size: few
V gene: TRBV27
J gene: TRBJ1-5
CDR3 DNA: TGTGCCAGCAGTTACTATAGCAATCAGCCCCAGCATTTT
CDR3 protein: CASSYYSNQPQHF

CDR3 length: 11
D gene: .
clone size: .
V gene: TRBV7-8
J gene: TRBJ2-5
CDR3 DNA: TGTGCCAGCCGACTTTCCGAGACCCAGTACTTC
CDR3 protein: CASRLSETQYF

CDR3 length: 15
D gene: .
clone size: few
V gene: TRBV19
J gene: TRBJ1-6
CDR3 DNA: TGTGCCAGTAGTAAGGTCGGACAATATAATTCACCCCTCCACTTT
CDR3 protein: CASSKVGQYNSPLHF

CDR3 length: 15
D gene: .
clone size: few
V gene: TRBV7-3
J gene: TRBJ2-3
CDR3 DNA: TGTGCCAGCAGTCGGGGATGGACAGAATCAGATACGCAGTATTTT
CDR3 protein: CASSRGWTESDTQYF

CDR3 length: 16
D gene: .
clone size: few
V gene: TRBV15
J gene: TRBJ2-1
CDR3 DNA: TGTGCCACCAGCAGGGCGTTCGGGGGGCCCTACAATGAGCAGTTCTTC
CDR3 protein: CATSRAFGGPYNEQFF

CDR3 length: 13
D gene: TRBD1
clone size: .
V gene: TRBV7-9
J gene: TRBJ1-2
CDR3 DNA: TGTGCCAGCAGCTTTGGGACAGACTATGGCTACACCTTC
CDR3 protein: CASSFGTDYGYTF

CDR3 length: 16
D gene: TRBD2
clone size: .
V gene: TRBV7-9
J gene: TRBJ2-6
CDR3 DNA: TGTGCCAGCAGCCCAAGCGCGGGGGTGGATTCCAGCGTCCTGACTTTC
CDR3 protein: CASSPSAGVDSSVLTF

CDR3 length: 15
D gene: .
clone size: few
V gene: TRBV7-2
J gene: TRBJ2-1
CDR3 DNA: TGTGCCAGCAGCTTAGGACCTAGCTCCTACAATGAGCAGTTCTTC
CDR3 protein: CASSLGPSSYNEQFF

CDR3 length: 14
D gene: TRBD2
clone size: .
V gene: TRBV5-1
J gene: TRBJ2-5
CDR3 DNA: TGCGCCAGCAAGTACGGCGGGAGTGCGGAGACCCAGTACTTC
CDR3 protein: CASKYGGSAETQYF

CDR3 length: 11
D gene: .
clone size: few
V gene: TRBV19
J gene: TRBJ2-1
CDR3 DNA: TGTGCCAGTAGTATCTACGATGAGCAGTTCTTC
CDR3 protein: CASSIYDEQFF